Listed below are T cell receptor beta chains from one sample, sequenced in a study of blood T cell repertoires in COVID-19. Some clones are missing from TCRdb's copy, which holds only in-frame ones; the method was immunoSEQ multiplex PCR. This table has roughly 290,000 clones, about nine tenths appearing once. The sequencing sample was made of PBMCs or T cells enriched from blood (not recorded which). These receptors were obtained from a woman between 35 and 50 years old who had recovered from COVID-19. CDR3s include the opening cysteine and the closing phenylalanine or tryptophan. The D gene is left open where the match is weak. Expanded clones get a size class; other rows say once, few or many, or leave the size out.

clone_size j_call v_call d_call cdr3_nt cdr3_aa
- TRBJ1-1 TRBV7-2 TRBD1 TGTGCCAGCAGCGGCAGAAGACAGGGGGTATGGAACACTGAAGCTTTCTTT CASSGRRQGVWNTEAFF
- TRBJ1-5 TRBV19 TRBD1 TGTGCCAGTAGTATAATTGAGACAGGGCCGGGGATGCCCCAGCATTTT CASSIIETGPGMPQHF
- TRBJ1-1 TRBV18 TRBD1 TGTGCCAGCTCCTCCGACAGGGTGAGCACTGAAGCTTTCTTT CASSSDRVSTEAFF
- TRBJ1-5 TRBV4-1 TRBD1 TGCGCCAGCAGCCAAGCCATAGAGGACAGGGGGCATGGGCCCCAGCATTTT CASSQAIEDRGHGPQHF
- TRBJ1-2 TRBV11-2 TRBD1 TGTGCCAGCAGCTACGACAGGGAGAACTATGGCTACACCTTC CASSYDRENYGYTF
- TRBJ1-1 TRBV27 TRBD1 TGTGCCAGCATTCCACAGGGGGTGAGCACTGAAGCTTTCTTT CASIPQGVSTEAFF
- TRBJ2-5 TRBV19 - TGTGCCAGTAGTATTTCCAGTAGGGGCGACCAAGAGACCCAGTACTTC CASSISSRGDQETQYF
- TRBJ2-5 TRBV5-4 TRBD2 TGTGCCAGCAGCTTGCAAGCGGGAGGTGGAGAGACCCAGTACTTC CASSLQAGGGETQYF
- TRBJ1-2 TRBV5-6 - TGTGCCAGCAGTTTTGGTACAGAAATCTATGGCTACACCTTC CASSFGTEIYGYTF
- TRBJ1-1 TRBV15 - TGTGCCACCAGTGGGGGCCTATTTGTTTCTGAAGCTTTCTTT CATSGGLFVSEAFF
- TRBJ1-2 TRBV28 - TGTGCCAGCAGGGAGTCGGGGGAATTCAGCTACACCTTC CASRESGEFSYTF
- TRBJ2-3 TRBV30 TRBD2 TGTGCCTGGAGTGTCGGGCTAGCGGGGAATCTAGATACGCAGTATTTT CAWSVGLAGNLDTQYF
- TRBJ2-3 TRBV20-1 TRBD1 TGCAGTGCTAGTGGGGGACAGGGATCGACAGGCACGCAGTATTTT CSASGGQGSTGTQYF
- TRBJ2-7 TRBV19 TRBD1 TGTGCCAGTAGACAACAGGGGGCCACCTACGAGCAGTACTTC CASRQQGATYEQYF
- TRBJ1-2 TRBV30 - TGTGCCTGGAGTGACCCCATCTGGGCAGACGGCTACACCTTC CAWSDPIWADGYTF
- TRBJ2-4 TRBV5-4 TRBD2 TGTGCCAGCAGCTCGGGGGGTTTTCAGTACTTC CASSSGGFQYF
- TRBJ1-5 TRBV19 - TGTGCCAGTAGTATCACAGCTAGCAATCAGCCCCAGCATTTT CASSITASNQPQHF
- TRBJ1-2 TRBV30 - TGTGCCTGGAAAAGACTTGGGAACTATGGCTACACCTTC CAWKRLGNYGYTF
- TRBJ2-5 TRBV5-6 - TGTGCCAGCAGCTTCCGACAGAACCCGATCTTCCAAGAGACCCAGTACTTC CASSFRQNPIFQETQYF
- TRBJ2-5 TRBV5-1 TRBD2 TGCGCCAGCAGCTTGGTGGCGGGGGTTCGGGAGACCCAGTACTTC CASSLVAGVRETQYF
- TRBJ1-5 TRBV5-8 - TGTGCCAGCAGCTATGCGGGGGGGGTCGGCCAGCCCCAGCATTTT CASSYAGGVGQPQHF
once TRBJ2-7 TRBV6-5 TRBD1 TGTGCCAGCAGCCCGGACAGGGGGTCCTACGAGCAGTACTTC CASSPDRGSYEQYF
- TRBJ2-7 TRBV24-1 TRBD1 TGTGCCACCAGTGACCCCGCCCGGGACAGGGCTAACTACGAGCAGTACTTC CATSDPARDRANYEQYF
- TRBJ1-2 TRBV7-3 - TGTGCCAGCAGCCCTTTTGGGGGGGATAACTATGGCTACACCTTC CASSPFGGDNYGYTF
- TRBJ2-5 TRBV27 TRBD1 TGTGCCAGCAGTTTTAACAGGGGCCAAGAGACCCAGTACTTC CASSFNRGQETQYF
- TRBJ2-7 TRBV7-9 TRBD1 TGTGCCAGCAGCTTTCTCCGGGACAGAGTGGACGAGCAGTACTTC CASSFLRDRVDEQYF
- TRBJ1-5 TRBV19 TRBD1 TGTGCCAGTAGGGGACAGGGGGCGGATCAGCCCCAGCATTTT CASRGQGADQPQHF
- TRBJ1-2 TRBV2 - TGTGCCAGCACCTTACAGGTAGATGGGGGCTACACCTTC CASTLQVDGGYTF
- TRBJ1-2 TRBV6-5 TRBD1 TGTGCCAGCAGCCGCCCGGACAGGATCTATGGCTACACCTTC CASSRPDRIYGYTF
- TRBJ2-2 TRBV5-1 - TGCGCCAGCAGCTTGGTCGCGGGCGACACCGGGGAGCTGTTTTTT CASSLVAGDTGELFF
- TRBJ2-1 TRBV6-5 TRBD2 TGTGCCAGCAGCGTCATGACTAGCTCCAATGAGCAGTTCTTC CASSVMTSSNEQFF
- TRBJ1-2 TRBV5-6 - TGTGCCAGCAGCCTTTCCGGGACACAAGTTCTCTATGGCTACACCTTC CASSLSGTQVLYGYTF
few TRBJ2-3 TRBV30 TRBD2 TGTGCCTGGAGTGTACTTGGCTACGGGGGGGATACGCAGTATTTT CAWSVLGYGGDTQYF
- TRBJ2-3 TRBV3-1/TRBV3-2 TRBD2 TGTGCCAGCAGCCAAGGAGGGCGACTAGCGGGGGTGACAGATACGCAGTATTTT CASSQGGRLAGVTDTQYF
- TRBJ2-7 TRBV6-1 - TGTGCCAGCAGTGAAGGGTGGCAGGGCAGCGAGCAGTACTTC CASSEGWQGSEQYF
- TRBJ2-2 TRBV9 - TGTGCCAGCAGCGTCCGCGGTTCGAACACCGGGGAGCTGTTTTTT CASSVRGSNTGELFF
once TRBJ1-3 TRBV14 TRBD1 TGTGCCAGCAGTCACATCCTGGGGACAGGGGAGGACACCATATATTTT CASSHILGTGEDTIYF
- TRBJ2-3 TRBV18 TRBD2 TGTGCCAGCTCACCACGAGCTAGCGGCGGCACAGATACGCAGTATTTT CASSPRASGGTDTQYF
few TRBJ2-5 TRBV10-3 - TGTGCCATCAGGGCGGGGCCACAAGAGACCCAGTACTTC CAIRAGPQETQYF
- TRBJ2-7 TRBV9 - TGTGCCAGCCCCCAAGTGAGGTACGAGCAGTACTTC CASPQVRYEQYF
- TRBJ2-7 TRBV18 TRBD2 TGTGCCAGCTCACCACCGAGCGGGGCAAGGGACGAGCAGTACTTC CASSPPSGARDEQYF
- TRBJ2-6 TRBV6-5 - TGTGCCAGCAGTTACAGGGGATCTGGGGCCAACGTCCTGACTTTC CASSYRGSGANVLTF
- TRBJ1-1 TRBV5-1 - TGCGCCAGCAGCTCTGGGTGGGACAATCTGAACACTGAAGCTTTCTTT CASSSGWDNLNTEAFF
few TRBJ1-5 TRBV27 - TGTGCCAGCAGTTTATCGTACAGAAATCAGCCCCAGCATTTT CASSLSYRNQPQHF
- TRBJ1-2 TRBV2 TRBD1 TGTGCCAGCAGTGGACAGGGTTTTAATGGCTACACCTTC CASSGQGFNGYTF
- TRBJ1-2 TRBV27 - TGTGCCAGCAGTTTAGGCCCGCCAATGAACCTGAACTATGGCTACACCTTC CASSLGPPMNLNYGYTF
once TRBJ1-4 TRBV9 TRBD1 TGTGCCAGCAGCTTTGCGACAGGGCCTTGGGAAAAACTGTTTTTT CASSFATGPWEKLFF
- TRBJ2-1 TRBV5-1 TRBD2 TGCGCCAGCAGCTTGACTAGCGGGAGCCTCTCCTACAATGAGCAGTTCTTC CASSLTSGSLSYNEQFF
- TRBJ2-5 TRBV18 - TGTGCCAGCTCACCACCGACAGCTCCCCAAGAGACCCAGTACTTC CASSPPTAPQETQYF
- TRBJ2-3 TRBV5-5 - TGTGCCAGCAGCTTGGCCGGCGGGGCCAGCACAGATACGCAGTATTTT CASSLAGGASTDTQYF
- TRBJ1-2 TRBV6-2/TRBV6-3 - TGTGCCAGCAGTTACCAGAACAACTATGGCTACACCTTC CASSYQNNYGYTF
- TRBJ1-5 TRBV4-1 - TGCGCCAGCAGCCAAGCGGGGGGCGCGGGCAATCAGCCCCAGCATTTT CASSQAGGAGNQPQHF
- TRBJ1-2 TRBV30 - TGTGCCTGGAGGGAATCCGCGGCTGGCGGCTACACCTTC CAWRESAAGGYTF
- TRBJ1-3 TRBV7-8 TRBD1 TGTGCCAGCAGCTTAGGGACAGGGGCCGGGAGAAACACCATATATTTT CASSLGTGAGRNTIYF
- TRBJ1-1 TRBV27 - TGTGCCAGCAGCCCCGGCGGCCGAACTGAAGCTTTCTTT CASSPGGRTEAFF
- TRBJ2-7 TRBV27 TRBD2 TGTGCCAGCAGTCTGTCTAGCGGACTCTCGGGGGAGCAGTACTTC CASSLSSGLSGEQYF
- TRBJ2-6 TRBV18 - TGTGCCAGCTCAGCCAGGGGAAATGGGGCCAACGTCCTGACTTTC CASSARGNGANVLTF
- TRBJ2-2 TRBV15 - TGTGCCACCTCTCCGACAAAAACGAACACCGGGGAGCTGTTTTTT CATSPTKTNTGELFF
- TRBJ2-1 TRBV5-1 TRBD2 TGCGCCAGCACCCTAGCGGGAGGGACCTACAATGAGCAGTTCTTC CASTLAGGTYNEQFF
- TRBJ1-1 TRBV29-1 TRBD1 TGCAGCGCCCAGACAGGGCCCTACACTGAAGCTTTCTTT CSAQTGPYTEAFF